The T cell receptor beta chain described here comes from a study of T-cell reconstitution after alpha-beta-depleted transplantation in children. CDR1 is SGHRS and CDR2 is YFSETQ in the germline V gene. The CDR3 spans 14 residues. The V end lost 9 bases, the J end lost 5 bases, and 20 bases lay between the germline ends. This clonotype was recorded many times. Unique molecular identifiers were used in preparing the TCRbeta library. Using its own MiXCR run on the PCR reads, TCRdb lists one record per CDR3 protein. The sample has around 94,000 distinct CDR3 sequences; approximately 5.4% are singletons. This sequence joins TRBV5-1 and TRBJ2-5; D possibly corresponds to TRBD2 (8 bases). The sample in question was PBMCs, mostly from graft donor cells, obtained 60 days after TCRalphabeta/CD19-depleted stem cell transplant. This sequence was found in a female patient between 2 and 15 years old who had a stem cell transplant for Fanconi anemia, so the T cells may come from the graft donor. CDR3 in amino acids: CATSPGGGRETQYF. DNA for the CDR3: TGCGCCACCTCCCCGGGAGGGGGCCGGGAGACCCAGTACTTC.